A selection of T cell receptor beta chains follows, all from one sample in a study of blood T cell repertoires in COVID-19. TCRdb's table, derived via immunoSEQ multiplex PCR, lists solely in-frame clones and lacks some. The sample has 200,000 to 250,000 clones, 70% to 90% seen once; the top ten hold less than 14%. Sample: PBMCs or T cells enriched from blood (not recorded which). All receptors come from a man aged 30 to 45 who had recovered from COVID-19. CDR3s leave out the opening cysteine and the closing phenylalanine or tryptophan.

V gene,CDR3 protein
TRBV2,ASNLRLVGFEQF
TRBV5-1,ASSLNLGGPSYNEQF
TRBV2,ASRATGGDTDTQY
TRBV19,ASNPTGLMAEAF
TRBV4-2,ASSQDLRGPWREGTDTQY
TRBV28,ASSTTGGTGNTIY
TRBV28,ASSPHRWGLGGNQPQH
TRBV29-1,SVEDRRGNGYT
TRBV19,ASSRKGEAGVSSDTQY
TRBV6-5,ASSSRTEAF
TRBV19,ASSIDGPQLGAF
TRBV27,ASSHDVPGQGYTGELF
TRBV5-1,ASRGQPSNYGYT
TRBV19,ASSGTSGRSPRYNEQF
TRBV5-1,ASSLAGGNEKLF
TRBV27,ASRRGLIQGEQY
TRBV28,ASGDSYGYT
TRBV6-2/TRBV6-3,ASSYSGTHQPQH
TRBV7-2,ASSSRLTGELF
TRBV9,ASSVGTGGWDNSPLH
TRBV7-2,ASSLGRQGGVYEQY
TRBV25-1,ASSVAGTGGYEQY
TRBV5-4,ASSLTGQSPLH
TRBV7-9,ASSPQVVGNTIY
TRBV2,ASSEVAVRENSPLH
TRBV13,ASSRSNEQF
TRBV6-5,ASSPTGGGQETQY
TRBV9,ASSVQGFNTGELF
TRBV4-3,ASSQDPGTLYGYT
TRBV5-1,ASWDRGVQETQY
TRBV4-1,ASSQGGLAGVYNEQF
TRBV6-5,ASRWDIHNQPQH
TRBV28,ASSGAPNQYQPQH
TRBV18,ASSIGQGGFDEQY
TRBV5-1,ASGPGGNSGNTIY
TRBV11-2,ASSRTGTGYEQY
TRBV7-9,ASSLEGQVYEQY
TRBV4-2,ASSRGAGGADTQY
TRBV7-7,ASSLVPAGGPSYNEQF
TRBV19,ASSILAGAGDEQF
TRBV6-5,ASSYSSAGFTDTQY
TRBV13,ASSLSGSSYEQY
TRBV29-1,SVVGQGEAF
TRBV9,ASSAGTSGGAFGDTQY
TRBV18,ASSMGGNLNSPLH
TRBV7-2,ASSPNRGTEQY
TRBV20-1,SARDELPPY
TRBV14,ASSQRLAGVPRDTGELF
TRBV10-1,ASSERQSTGELF
TRBV30,AWGTGGRADTQY
TRBV11-2,ASSLDRLAGVL
TRBV5-1,ASSYGVNQPQH
TRBV27,ASSLFGTGSEAF
TRBV28,ASTRGSGANVLT
TRBV5-1,ASSLDRANSPLH
TRBV6-2/TRBV6-3,ASSHGDYEQY
TRBV24-1,ATSDPRTGETQY
TRBV3-1/TRBV3-2,ASSQSQGRDTQY
TRBV7-9,ASSRDRGGGYT
TRBV21-1,ATSKLPTDTQY